A single T cell receptor (beta chain) is shown here with its context. Its antigen is as yet unknown. These data belong to a study of shared clonotypes between healthy human individuals. Looking at the study overall: Three CD4 naive, three CD4 memory, two CD8 naive and one CD8 memory plate were used per donor.

Trimming took off 6 bases at V and 10 bases at J, with 18 bases between the two ends. The CDR3 length is 13 residues. The germline V gene has CDR1 SNHLY and CDR2 FYNNEI. Study-level results: Generally, naive subsets came out with larger estimated richness than memory subsets. The study sampled only blood, and tissue repertoires likely differ.

Assay used: immunoSEQ multiplex PCR; TCRdb lists only in-frame clones, some missing. The repertoire holds roughly 2,300,000 clones, about 90% seen once, with around 0.35% in the top ten. Sequencing was done on a sample of naive CD4+ T cells from PBMCs. Subset given: CD45RA+ positively selected. The V and J genes are TRBV2 and TRBJ1-1, with unresolved D. This TCR came from a man aged 18 to 29 in good health. Some clones in this sample may be carry-over from other donors' samples. The CDR3 sequence: CASSVGRQYGAFF. The CDR3 DNA reads TGTGCCAGCAGCGTCGGCAGGCAGTACGGAGCTTTCTTT.